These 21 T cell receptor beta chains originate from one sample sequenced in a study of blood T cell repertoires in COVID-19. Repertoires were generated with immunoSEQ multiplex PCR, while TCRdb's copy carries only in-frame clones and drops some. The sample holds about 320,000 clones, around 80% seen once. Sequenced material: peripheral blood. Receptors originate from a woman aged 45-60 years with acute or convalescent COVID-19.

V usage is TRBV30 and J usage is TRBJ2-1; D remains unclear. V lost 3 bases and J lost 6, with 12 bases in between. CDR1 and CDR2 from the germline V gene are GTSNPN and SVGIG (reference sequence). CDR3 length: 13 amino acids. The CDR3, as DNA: TGTGCCTGGAGCCCGGGTCTCTTCAATGAGCAGTTCTTC. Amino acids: CAWSPGLFNEQFF. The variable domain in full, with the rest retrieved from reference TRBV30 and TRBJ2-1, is SQTIHQWPATLVQPVGSPLSLECTVEGTSNPNLYWYRQAAGRGLQLLFYSVGIGQISSEVPQNLSASRPQDRQFILSSKKLLLSDSGFYLCAWSPGLFNEQFFGPGTRLTVL.

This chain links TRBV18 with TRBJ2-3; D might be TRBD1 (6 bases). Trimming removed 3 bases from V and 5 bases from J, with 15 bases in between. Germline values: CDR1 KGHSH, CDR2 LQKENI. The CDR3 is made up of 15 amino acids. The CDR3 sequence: CASSPNNRDQDTQYF. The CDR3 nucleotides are TGTGCCAGCTCACCTAATAACAGGGATCAAGATACGCAGTATTTT.

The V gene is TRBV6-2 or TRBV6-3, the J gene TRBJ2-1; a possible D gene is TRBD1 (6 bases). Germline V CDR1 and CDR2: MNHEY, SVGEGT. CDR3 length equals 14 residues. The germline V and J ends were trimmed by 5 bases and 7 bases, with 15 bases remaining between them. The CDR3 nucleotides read TGTGCCAGCAGTCCGACGGACAGCAAGAATGAGCAGTTCTTC. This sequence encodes CASSPTDSKNEQFF.

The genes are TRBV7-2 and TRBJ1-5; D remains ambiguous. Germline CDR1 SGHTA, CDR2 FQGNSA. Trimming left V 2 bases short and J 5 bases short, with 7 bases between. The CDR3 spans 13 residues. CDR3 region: CASSLSQHQPQHF. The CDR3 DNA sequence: TGTGCCAGCAGCTTATCACAGCATCAGCCCCAGCATTTT.

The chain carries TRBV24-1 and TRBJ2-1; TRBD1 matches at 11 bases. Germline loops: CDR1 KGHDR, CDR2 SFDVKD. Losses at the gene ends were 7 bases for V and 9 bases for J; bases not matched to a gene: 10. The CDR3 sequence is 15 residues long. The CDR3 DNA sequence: TGTGCCACCAGACCGGGACAGGGGGTTCTTGGTGAGCAGTTCTTC. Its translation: CATRPGQGVLGEQFF.

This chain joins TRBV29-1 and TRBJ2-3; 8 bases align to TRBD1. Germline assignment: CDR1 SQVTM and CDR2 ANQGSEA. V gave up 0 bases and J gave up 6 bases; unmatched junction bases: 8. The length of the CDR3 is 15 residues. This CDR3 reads CSVEDGNRGSDTQYF. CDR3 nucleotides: TGCAGCGTTGAAGATGGGAACAGGGGGTCGGATACGCAGTATTTT.

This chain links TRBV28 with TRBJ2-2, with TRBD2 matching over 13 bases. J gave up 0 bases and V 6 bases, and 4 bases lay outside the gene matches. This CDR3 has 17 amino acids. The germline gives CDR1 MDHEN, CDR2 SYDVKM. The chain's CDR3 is CASSPGLAGANTGELFF. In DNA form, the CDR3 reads TGTGCCAGCAGCCCAGGACTAGCGGGGGCGAACACCGGGGAGCTGTTTTTT.

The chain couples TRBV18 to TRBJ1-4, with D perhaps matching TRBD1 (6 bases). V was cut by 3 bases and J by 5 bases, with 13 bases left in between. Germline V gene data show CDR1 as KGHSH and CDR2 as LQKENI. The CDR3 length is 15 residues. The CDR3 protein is CASSPPQGGNEKLFF. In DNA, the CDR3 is TGTGCCAGCTCACCCCCACAGGGCGGGAATGAAAAACTGTTTTTT.

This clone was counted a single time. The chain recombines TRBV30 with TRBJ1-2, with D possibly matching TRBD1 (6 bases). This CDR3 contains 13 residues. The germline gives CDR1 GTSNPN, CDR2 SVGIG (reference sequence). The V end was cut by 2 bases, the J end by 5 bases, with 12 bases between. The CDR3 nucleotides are TGTGCCTGGAGTCACCTGGGGGCATATGGCTACACCTTC. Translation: CAWSHLGAYGYTF.

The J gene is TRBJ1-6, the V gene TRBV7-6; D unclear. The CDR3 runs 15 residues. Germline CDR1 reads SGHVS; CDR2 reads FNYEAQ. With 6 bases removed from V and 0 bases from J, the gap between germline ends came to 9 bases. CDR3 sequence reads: CASSQVDSYNSPLHF. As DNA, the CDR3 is TGTGCCAGCAGTCAGGTTGACTCCTATAATTCACCCCTCCACTTT.

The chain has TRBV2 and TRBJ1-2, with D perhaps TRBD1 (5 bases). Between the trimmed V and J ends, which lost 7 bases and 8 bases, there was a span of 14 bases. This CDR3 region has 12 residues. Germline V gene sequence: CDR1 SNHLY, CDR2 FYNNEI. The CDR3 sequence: CASTYQGGGYTF. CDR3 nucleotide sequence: TGTGCCAGCACGTATCAGGGAGGCGGCTACACCTTC.

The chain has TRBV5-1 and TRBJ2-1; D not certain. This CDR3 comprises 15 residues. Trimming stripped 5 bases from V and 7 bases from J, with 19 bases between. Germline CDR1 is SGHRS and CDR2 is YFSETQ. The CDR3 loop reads CASRLERLDSNEQFF. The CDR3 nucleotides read TGCGCCAGCAGGTTAGAGAGGCTTGACTCGAATGAGCAGTTCTTC.

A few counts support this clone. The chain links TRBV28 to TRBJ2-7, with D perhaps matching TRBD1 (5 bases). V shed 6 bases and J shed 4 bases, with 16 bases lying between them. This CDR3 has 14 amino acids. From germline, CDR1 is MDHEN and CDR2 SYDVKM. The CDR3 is CASSRHGKGYEQYV. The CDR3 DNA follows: TGTGCCAGCAGCAGGCATGGAAAGGGGTACGAGCAGTACGTC.

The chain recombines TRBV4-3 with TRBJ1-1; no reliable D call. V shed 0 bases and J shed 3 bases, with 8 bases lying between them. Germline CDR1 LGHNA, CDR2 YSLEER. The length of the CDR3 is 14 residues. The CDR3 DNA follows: TGCGCCAGCAGCCAAGACCCGAGGGACACTGAAGCTTTCTTT. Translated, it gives CASSQDPRDTEAFF.

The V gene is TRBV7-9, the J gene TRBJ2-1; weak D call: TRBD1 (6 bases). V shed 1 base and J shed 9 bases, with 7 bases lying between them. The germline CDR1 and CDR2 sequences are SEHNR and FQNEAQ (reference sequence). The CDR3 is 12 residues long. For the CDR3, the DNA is TGTGCCAGCAGCTTAGGAGGGGGTGAGCAGTTCTTC. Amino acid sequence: CASSLGGGEQFF.

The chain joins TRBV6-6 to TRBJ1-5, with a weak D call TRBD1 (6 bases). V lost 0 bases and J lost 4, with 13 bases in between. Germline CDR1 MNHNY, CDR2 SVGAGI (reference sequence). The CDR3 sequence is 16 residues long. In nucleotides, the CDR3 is TGTGCCAGCAGTTACTCACCCGGACAGAGTAATCAGCCCCAGCATTTT. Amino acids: CASSYSPGQSNQPQHF.

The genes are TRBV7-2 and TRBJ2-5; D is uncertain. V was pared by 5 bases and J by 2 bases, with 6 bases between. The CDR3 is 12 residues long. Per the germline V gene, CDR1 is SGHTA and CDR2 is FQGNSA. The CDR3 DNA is TGTGCCAGCAGCCCTAGTCAAGAGACCCAGTACTTC. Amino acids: CASSPSQETQYF.

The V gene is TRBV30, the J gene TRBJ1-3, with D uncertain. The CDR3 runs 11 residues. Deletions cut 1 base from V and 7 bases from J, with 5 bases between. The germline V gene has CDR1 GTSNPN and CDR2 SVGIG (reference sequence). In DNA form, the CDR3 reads TGTGCCTGGAGTGCGGAGAACACCATATATTTT. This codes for CAWSAENTIYF.

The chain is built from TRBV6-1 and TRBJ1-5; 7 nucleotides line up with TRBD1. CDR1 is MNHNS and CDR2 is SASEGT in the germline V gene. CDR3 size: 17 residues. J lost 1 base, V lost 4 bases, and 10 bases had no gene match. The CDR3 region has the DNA TGTGCCAGCAGTGGCCGGGACAGACTAGACAGCAATCAGCCCCAGCATTTT. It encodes CASSGRDRLDSNQPQHF.

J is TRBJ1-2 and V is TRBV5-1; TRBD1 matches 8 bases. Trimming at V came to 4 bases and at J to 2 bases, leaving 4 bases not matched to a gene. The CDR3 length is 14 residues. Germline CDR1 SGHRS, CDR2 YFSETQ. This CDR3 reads CASSLQGGNYGYTF. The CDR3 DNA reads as TGCGCCAGCAGCCTACAGGGGGGAAACTATGGCTACACCTTC. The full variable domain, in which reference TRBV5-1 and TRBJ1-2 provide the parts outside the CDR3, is KAGVTQTPRYLIKTRGQQVTLSCSPISGHRSVSWYQQTPGQGLQFLFEYFSETQRNKGNFPGRFSGRQFSNSRSEMNVSTLELGDSALYLCASSLQGGNYGYTFGSGTRLTVV.

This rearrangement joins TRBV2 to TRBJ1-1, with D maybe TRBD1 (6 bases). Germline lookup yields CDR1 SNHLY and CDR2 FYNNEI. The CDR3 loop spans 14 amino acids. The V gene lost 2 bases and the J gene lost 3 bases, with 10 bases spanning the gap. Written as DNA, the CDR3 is TGTGCCAGCAGTGAATGGGGGCGCGACACTGAAGCTTTCTTT. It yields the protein CASSEWGRDTEAFF.